This T cell receptor beta chain appears in the sequencing data of a study of blood T cell repertoires in COVID-19. Study details: PBMCs, B-cell-depleted T cells, or T cells were the source of the cDNA or gDNA that made up the material.

Per the germline V gene, CDR1 is SGHNT and CDR2 is YYREEE (reference sequence). This CDR3 region has 14 residues. Trimming removed 4 bases from V and 7 bases from J; junction bases left unmatched: 7. Libraries were prepared by immunoSEQ multiplex PCR; TCRdb keeps only in-frame clonotypes and omits some of them. This table holds about 15,000 clones, roughly 76% found once. This clone was counted a few times. V usage is TRBV5-4 and J usage is TRBJ2-1, with 8 bases that match TRBD2. This receptor was identified in a man between 65 and 85 years old with active or convalescent COVID-19. Sequencing was done on a sample of peripheral blood. The DNA for the CDR3 is TGTGCCAGCAGCCGGGGTCGCGGGGGGAATGAGCAGTTCTTC. It yields the protein CASSRGRGGNEQFF.